This T cell receptor beta chain appears in the sequencing data of a study of graft-versus-host responses after intestinal transplantation. Study-level findings and limits: HvG clone declines early post-transplant were associated with peak circulating GvH levels. Recipient marrow showed GvH clones, some seen first in ileum or blood.

Libraries were prepared by immunoSEQ multiplex PCR; TCRdb keeps only in-frame clonotypes and omits some of them. Found here are over 75,000 clones, more than 75% of them singletons; the top ten hold more than 1.4%. The CDR3 totals 11 residues. V dropped 5 bases and J dropped 2 bases, with 4 bases sitting between them. CDR1 MNHEY and CDR2 SVGAGI come from the germline V gene. Points on this clone: The target antigen is unknown. The identical CDR3 is also encoded by other nucleotide sequences in the sample.

The rearrangement joins TRBV6-5 to TRBJ2-7; no clear D. The sample was PBMCs, taken 255 days after intestinal transplant. The clonotype comes from a human patient who received an intestinal transplant, so some T cells may come from the graft donor. The CDR3 is CASSETYEQYF. The CDR3 region has the DNA TGTGCCAGCAGTGAAACCTACGAGCAGTACTTC.